The 26 T cell receptor beta chains listed next were all sequenced from one sample in a study of radiotherapy plus CTLA-4 blockade in lung cancer. Measured with immunoSEQ multiplex PCR; TCRdb has only the in-frame clones, and not every one. The table records some 90,000 clones, around 86% of them present only once. The starting material was peripheral blood, obtained from a patient treated with radiotherapy plus ipilimumab. The receptor source for this set is a human donor with non-small cell lung cancer who had stable disease on radiotherapy plus ipilimumab.

Within the sample, this clone is medium-sized. The V gene is TRBV18, the J gene TRBJ2-1, with D perhaps TRBD1 (5 bases). V lost 3 bases and J 7 bases, leaving 10 bases between the germline ends. The CDR3 sequence is 13 residues long. Germline V gene lookup returns CDR1 KGHSH and CDR2 LQKENI. This chain's CDR3 is CASSPGRDNEQFF. CDR3 in DNA: TGTGCCAGCTCACCGGGCAGGGATAATGAGCAGTTCTTC. The variable domain in full, completed from reference TRBV18 and TRBJ2-1, reads NAGVMQNPRHLVRRRGQEARLRCSPMKGHSHVYWYRQLPEEGLKFMVYLQKENIIDESGMPKERFSAEFPKEGPSILRIQQVVRGDSAAYFCASSPGRDNEQFFGPGTRLTVL.

CDR3 sequence: CASSSTVGDRVLFF. The CDR3 region has the DNA TGTGCCAGCAGCTCAACGGTCGGGGACAGGGTACTGTTTTTT. J is TRBJ2-2 and V is TRBV7-2; 9 nucleotides match TRBD1. This CDR3 spans 14 amino acids. Trimming cost V 4 bases and J 14 bases; bases outside gene matches: 11. Germline-derived CDR1 and CDR2 are SGHTA and FQGNSA.

V usage is TRBV7-2 and J usage is TRBJ2-3; TRBD2 matches 10 bases. This CDR3 has 16 amino acids. J lost 0 bases, V lost 3 bases, and 3 bases had no gene match. CDR1 and CDR2 (germline): SGHTA, FQGNSA. The CDR3 is CASSFGLAASTDTQYF. Written as DNA, the CDR3 is TGTGCCAGCAGCTTTGGACTAGCGGCAAGCACAGATACGCAGTATTTT.

The chain uses TRBV7-2 and TRBJ1-1; TRBD1 matches 8 bases. With V trimmed by 4 bases and J by 1 base, 2 bases remained unmatched. Germline assignment: CDR1 SGHTA and CDR2 FQGNSA. This CDR3 is 14 amino acids long. For the CDR3, the DNA is TGTGCCAGCAGCTCAGACAGGGGGAACACTGAAGCTTTCTTT. As protein: CASSSDRGNTEAFF.

CDR3 sequence reads: CASSTGPLGMGYTF. The CDR3 coding sequence is TGTGCCAGCAGTACCGGGCCCCTCGGAATGGGCTACACCTTC. The rearrangement links TRBV6-5 to TRBJ1-2; D is undetermined. The germline CDR1 and CDR2 sequences are MNHEY and SVGAGI. The CDR3 is 14 residues long. V was clipped by 5 bases and J by 8 bases, with 18 bases between them.

The chain combines TRBV10-3 with TRBJ2-5, with D tentatively TRBD1 (5 bases). This CDR3 spans 14 amino acids. Germline loops: CDR1 ENHRY, CDR2 SYGVKD. Trimming cost V 7 bases and J 0 bases, with 12 bases left between them. CDR3 sequence reads: CAIIVQGYQETQYF. The CDR3 region has the DNA TGTGCCATCATCGTCCAGGGATACCAAGAGACCCAGTACTTC.

V usage is TRBV27 and J usage is TRBJ1-1; no definite D call. CDR3 size: 13 residues. Germline lookup yields CDR1 MNHEY and CDR2 SMNVEV (reference sequence). V lost 5 bases, J lost 8 bases, and 15 bases lay in between. CDR3 in amino acids: CASSPFFRGEAFF. In DNA, the CDR3 is TGTGCCAGCAGTCCGTTTTTCCGCGGGGAAGCTTTCTTT.

This clone has more than one count but fewer than ten. The V and J genes are TRBV6-6 and TRBJ1-2, with D possibly being TRBD1 (6 bases). This CDR3 comprises 13 residues. V was clipped by 5 bases and J by 6 bases, with 13 bases between them. Germline V lookup: CDR1 MNHNY, CDR2 SVGAGI (reference sequence). The CDR3 here is CASSRDTTDGYTF. In DNA form, the CDR3 reads TGTGCCAGCAGTCGGGACACAACGGATGGCTACACCTTC.

CDR3 coding DNA: TGTGCCAGCAGTTTACTTGGCGGACGCACAGATACGCAGTATTTT. Its protein is CASSLLGGRTDTQYF. The chain carries TRBV27 and TRBJ2-3; D is unclear. Germline V CDR1 and CDR2: MNHEY, SMNVEV (reference sequence). CDR3 size: 15 residues. With 2 bases removed from V and 1 base from J, the gap between germline ends came to 10 bases.

The CDR3 spells CSVTGGPTFQETQYF. CDR3 nucleotides: TGCAGCGTTACGGGGGGCCCGACTTTCCAAGAGACCCAGTACTTC. The chain employs TRBV29-1 and TRBJ2-5, with a weak D call TRBD2 (7 bases). The CDR3 spans 15 residues. The V gene's germline CDR1 is SQVTM and CDR2 ANQGSEA. The V and J ends lost 5 bases and 1 base respectively, with 17 bases between them.

The chain carries TRBV19 and TRBJ1-4; maybe TRBD1 (5 bases). Trimming removed 7 bases at V and 10 bases at J, with 22 bases between. Germline CDR1 LNHDA, CDR2 SQIVND (reference sequence). There are 15 residues in the CDR3. The CDR3 bases are TGTGCCAGTACCGTATCTGGGACGTTTCTTCCAAAACTGTTTTTT. Translation gives CASTVSGTFLPKLFF. The variable domain in full, completed from reference TRBV19 and TRBJ1-4, reads DGGITQSPKYLFRKEGQNVTLSCEQNLNHDAMYWYRQDPGQGLRLIYYSQIVNDFQKGDIAEGYSVSREKKESFPLTVTSAQKNPTAFYLCASTVSGTFLPKLFFGSGTQLSVL.

The chain uses TRBV4-2 and TRBJ1-6, with D possibly TRBD1 on 5 matching bases. The CDR3 covers 16 residues. V was trimmed by 4 bases and J by 5 bases, leaving 15 bases between them. From germline, CDR1 is LGHNA and CDR2 YNFKEQ. CDR3 nucleotide sequence: TGTGCCAGCAGCCGCACCGGGACGGGAAATAATTCACCCCTCCACTTT. It translates to CASSRTGTGNNSPLHF.

The chain employs TRBV7-8 and TRBJ2-7; D uncertain. The CDR3 has 13 amino acids. Germline V gives CDR1 SGHVS, CDR2 FQNEAQ. Trimming took 1 base from V and 6 from J, leaving 10 bases between them. This CDR3 is CASSLGTPPEQYF. The CDR3 region has the DNA TGTGCCAGCAGCTTAGGTACCCCCCCCGAGCAGTACTTC.

The genes are TRBV2 and TRBJ2-7, with 7 bases fitting TRBD1. The length of the CDR3 is 16 residues. After removal of 6 bases from V and 0 bases from J, the junction contained 11 bases not matched to a gene. Germline lookup yields CDR1 SNHLY and CDR2 FYNNEI. CDR3 in amino acids: CASRGTATLSSYEQYF. CDR3 in DNA: TGTGCCAGCAGAGGGACAGCTACCTTAAGCTCCTACGAGCAGTACTTC.

V gene TRBV7-6 combines with J gene TRBJ2-2; possibly TRBD1 for D (6 bases). The CDR3 has 16 residues. The germline V gene encodes CDR1 SGHVS and CDR2 FNYEAQ. V shed 1 base and J shed 9 bases, with 18 bases lying between them. Here the CDR3 reads CASSLGAGQLIRELFF. As DNA, the CDR3 is TGTGCCAGCAGCTTAGGGGCTGGACAGCTTATCCGGGAGCTGTTTTTT.

The table lists this clone with a few counts. The CDR3 loop reads CASSSYPGGQALENIQYF. CDR3 bases: TGTGCCAGCAGCTCCTACCCGGGTGGACAGGCCCTTGAAAACATTCAGTACTTC. The gene calls are TRBV11-2 and TRBJ2-4; 7 bases fit TRBD1. The CDR3 loop spans 18 amino acids. V lost 4 bases to trimming and J lost 5 bases; unmatched junction nucleotides: 17. Germline CDR1 reads SGHAT; CDR2 reads FQNNGV.

Comments on this clone: Other DNA sequences in the same sample also yield this CDR3. The gene calls are TRBV18 and TRBJ2-1, with D perhaps TRBD1 or TRBD2 (5 bases each). Germline V gene sequence: CDR1 KGHSH, CDR2 LQKENI. V was pared by 1 base and J by 5 bases, with 12 bases between. This CDR3 is built from 15 residues. In DNA, the CDR3 is TGTGCCAGCTCACCACGGGGACCCCCGGACAATGAGCAGTTCTTC. It encodes CASSPRGPPDNEQFF.

V gene TRBV5-8 combines with J gene TRBJ2-7; the match to TRBD1 covers 9 bases. There are 12 residues in the CDR3. J was trimmed by 2 bases and V by 9 bases; bases with no gene match: 3. The germline V gene encodes CDR1 SGHTS and CDR2 YDEGEE. The CDR3 loop is CAIGQGTYEQYF. The CDR3 DNA follows: TGTGCCATCGGACAGGGGACCTACGAGCAGTACTTC.

The chain couples TRBV6-1 to TRBJ2-7; D might be TRBD1 (5 bases). Trimming shortened V by 10 bases and J by 4 bases, and 17 bases separated the two germline ends. Germline V gene lookup returns CDR1 MNHNS and CDR2 SASEGT. CDR3 length equals 13 residues. The CDR3 loop reads CATEKGPLYEQYF. CDR3 DNA sequence: TGTGCCACCGAAAAGGGGCCCCTTTACGAGCAGTACTTC.

CDR3 protein: CASSRGDRNTEAFF. The CDR3 nucleotides read TGTGCCAGCAGCAGAGGGGACAGAAACACTGAAGCTTTCTTT. The rearrangement joins TRBV21-1 to TRBJ1-1; the table's D call, TRBD1, was not checked against the DNA. TRBV21-1 is designated a pseudogene. The CDR3 spans 14 residues.

A single count supports this clone. This chain connects TRBV19 to TRBJ2-5, with D possibly TRBD1 on 5 matching bases. Trimming removed 6 bases at V and 4 bases at J, with 12 bases between. The CDR3 sequence is 13 residues long. CDR1 is LNHDA and CDR2 is SQIVND in the germline V gene (reference sequence). The CDR3 reads CASRARVGETQYF. CDR3 DNA: TGTGCCAGTAGGGCCAGGGTCGGAGAGACCCAGTACTTC.

The rearrangement joins TRBV2 to TRBJ2-5; D perhaps matches TRBD1 (5 bases). Germline V gene sequence: CDR1 SNHLY, CDR2 FYNNEI. Trimming left V 4 bases short and J 2 bases short, with 14 bases between. The CDR3 is 15 amino acids. CDR3 protein: CASSVQGLGQETQYF. CDR3 nucleotide sequence: TGTGCCAGCAGTGTTCAGGGATTAGGGCAAGAGACCCAGTACTTC. The whole variable domain, filled in from reference TRBV2 and TRBJ2-5, reads EPEVTQTPSHQVTQMGQEVILRCVPISNHLYFYWYRQILGQKVEFLVSFYNNEISEKSEIFDDQFSVERPDGSNFTLKIRSTKLEDSAMYFCASSVQGLGQETQYFGPGTRLLVL.

The chain links TRBV10-3 to TRBJ1-5; TRBD1 matches at 7 bases. Germline CDR1 ENHRY, CDR2 SYGVKD. This CDR3 comprises 16 residues. The trim removed 3 bases at V and 2 bases at J, leaving 7 bases unmatched. The CDR3: CAISEQGFGGNQPQHF. The CDR3 coding sequence is TGTGCCATCAGTGAACAGGGGTTTGGCGGCAATCAGCCCCAGCATTTT.

This rearrangement joins TRBV27 to TRBJ2-3; TRBD1 might be the D (5 bases). In germline, CDR1 is MNHEY, CDR2 SMNVEV (reference sequence). The CDR3 contains 13 residues. Trimming left V 5 bases short and J 4 bases short, with 10 bases between. DNA of the CDR3: TGTGCCAGCAGTCTCCAGGGTCCAGATACGCAGTATTTT. This translates into CASSLQGPDTQYF.

V and J are TRBV7-8 and TRBJ2-3; a possible D gene is TRBD2 (5 bases). Trimming removed 1 base at V and 0 bases at J, with 14 bases between. Germline V CDR1 and CDR2: SGHVS, FQNEAQ. This CDR3 has 17 residues. Written as DNA, the CDR3 is TGTGCCAGCAGCTTAGGACTACAGAACCCTAGCACAGATACGCAGTATTTT. Residues: CASSLGLQNPSTDTQYF.

V is TRBV27 and J is TRBJ2-1, with 10 bases lining up with TRBD2. Germline V gene sequence: CDR1 MNHEY, CDR2 SMNVEV (reference sequence). After removal of 5 bases from V and 10 bases from J, the junction contained 11 bases not matched to a gene. The length of the CDR3 is 15 residues. The CDR3 nucleotides read TGTGCCAGCAGTCTCCTAGCGGGAGCCACGGGGGAGCAGTTCTTC. Translating it yields CASSLLAGATGEQFF.